What follows are 2 T cell receptor beta chains derived from one specimen sequenced in a study of T cells after yellow fever vaccination. TCRdb independently ran MiXCR on the 5' RACE reads; one entry per CDR3 protein. The sample has hundreds of thousands of distinct CDR3 sequences, 8.5% to 9% seen once. Material: PBMCs, obtained on the day of the first yellow fever vaccination. Every receptor here comes from a man between 18 and 29 years old who received the YFV17D yellow fever vaccine.

Only a few counts were recorded for this clonotype. The CDR3 loop is CASSLSSSFSAEAFF. The DNA for the CDR3 is TGTGCCAGCAGTTTATCCAGCTCCTTCTCGGCTGAAGCTTTCTTT. The rearrangement uses TRBV27 and TRBJ1-1; D unclear. The CDR3 sequence is 15 residues long. Looked up from germline, CDR1 is MNHEY and CDR2 is SMNVEV (reference sequence). The V and J ends lost 0 bases and 6 bases respectively, with 14 bases between them.

This clonotype occurred a few times. The chain joins TRBV12-3 or TRBV12-4 to TRBJ1-2; 9 nucleotides match TRBD1. The CDR3 extends over 15 amino acids. V lost 2 bases, J lost 5 bases, and 6 bases stayed unmatched. CDR3 amino acids: CASSLNPGQGYGYTF. The CDR3 DNA follows: TGTGCCAGCAGTTTAAATCCGGGACAGGGTTATGGCTACACCTTC.